These T cell receptor beta chains were read from a single sample in a study of blood T cell repertoires in COVID-19. Only in-frame clones appear in the TCRdb table, and some are missing; sequencing was by immunoSEQ multiplex PCR. The table records roughly 99,000 clones, more than 70% of them present only once. Material: peripheral blood. The source is a man aged 40-50 years with active or convalescent COVID-19. Both conserved end residues are part of each CDR3. A D gene is named only where the DNA matches it firmly. Clone size is shown for a subset of rows, as once, few, many or a class of expanded clone.

>-|TRBJ1-6|TRBV30|TRBD1
TGTGCCTCGTCCGGGACAGGGAAGGGGCATAATTCACCCCTCCACTTT
CASSGTGKGHNSPLHF
>-|TRBJ1-1|TRBV5-1|TRBD1
TGCGCCAGCAGCTTGGGACAGGGGGCACTAAAAGAGAACACTGAAGCTTTCTTT
CASSLGQGALKENTEAFF
>-|TRBJ2-1|TRBV19|TRBD2
TGTGCCAGTAGACCCGGGGGGGGCACCTACAATGAGCAGTTCTTC
CASRPGGGTYNEQFF
>-|TRBJ1-6|TRBV24-1|-
TGTGCCACCAGTGCGGGGGGTTATAATTCACCCCTCCACTTT
CATSAGGYNSPLHF
>-|TRBJ2-2|TRBV9|-
TGTGCCAGCAGCGCGACCCTAGGAGGGACCGGGGAGCTGTTTTTT
CASSATLGGTGELFF
>-|TRBJ1-4|TRBV18|TRBD1
TGTGCCAGCTCACCGACAGGGGTGGGTGAAAAACTGTTTTTT
CASSPTGVGEKLFF
>-|TRBJ1-1|TRBV30|-
TGTGCCTGGGGGGGGGCGGTCACTGAAGCTTTCTTT
CAWGGAVTEAFF
>once|TRBJ2-7|TRBV5-1|-
TGCGCCAGCAGCTTGGGAGGAGGGCAGGGGGTTTACGAGCAGTACTTC
CASSLGGGQGVYEQYF
>-|TRBJ1-5|TRBV19|-
TGTGCCAGCACGGCAGGGGATAGCAATCAGCCCCAGCATTTT
CASTAGDSNQPQHF
>-|TRBJ2-2|TRBV7-6|-
TGTGCCAGCAGCCCCGGACAGGGGGAGCTGTTTTTT
CASSPGQGELFF
>-|TRBJ1-5|TRBV6-5|TRBD1
TGTGCCAGCAGTTCCAGGGGGCCGGATCAGCCCCAGCATTTT
CASSSRGPDQPQHF
>once|TRBJ2-2|TRBV27|-
TGTGCCAGCAGTCCGAGACTGCCCGGGGAGCTGTTTTTT
CASSPRLPGELFF
>few|TRBJ2-7|TRBV4-1|TRBD2
TGCGCCAGCAGCCCAGGACTAGCGGGAGGCAACCTCTACGAGCAGTACTTC
CASSPGLAGGNLYEQYF
>-|TRBJ2-3|TRBV12-5|TRBD1
TGTGCTAGTGGTTTGGGACAGGGGGTGGCAGATACGCAGTATTTT
CASGLGQGVADTQYF
>once|TRBJ1-5|TRBV30|-
TGTGCCTGGAGTGTAAGGGGAAGCAATCAGCCCCAGCATTTT
CAWSVRGSNQPQHF
>-|TRBJ2-7|TRBV7-6|-
TGTGCCAGCAGCGCCCGCCAGGGTTCCTACGAGCAGTACTTC
CASSARQGSYEQYF
>few|TRBJ2-2|TRBV5-1|-
TGCGCCAGCGAGGAGGCAATAGGCACCGGGGAGCTGTTTTTT
CASEEAIGTGELFF
>-|TRBJ2-3|TRBV4-3|TRBD2
TGCGCCAGCAGCTCAACTCTATCCGGGACTAGCTTGAGGCATACGCAGTATTTT
CASSSTLSGTSLRHTQYF
>once|TRBJ1-2|TRBV6-5|TRBD1
TGTGCCAGCAGAAGGGGGCGAGGCTATGGCTACACCTTC
CASRRGRGYGYTF
>-|TRBJ1-2|TRBV10-3|-
TGTGCCATCACGGATGGACAGATTCACTATGGCTACACCTTC
CAITDGQIHYGYTF
>-|TRBJ2-7|TRBV21-1|-
TGTGCCAGCAGCTCCTACTTAGTTGGGGTAACTAGCGGGAGGAGTTACGAGCAGTACTTC
CASSSYLVGVTSGRSYEQYF
>-|TRBJ1-1|TRBV5-4|-
TGTGCCAGCTTGTCGACAGCGTCCACTGAAGCTTTCTTT
CASLSTASTEAFF
>-|TRBJ1-5|TRBV10-3|-
TGTGCCGTTCGTTCTAGCAATCAGCCCCAGCATTTT
CAVRSSNQPQHF
>-|TRBJ2-2|TRBV3-1/TRBV3-2|TRBD2
TGTGCCAGCAGCTCCGGGACTAGCGGGATAACGAGCGGGGAGCTGTTTTTT
CASSSGTSGITSGELFF
>-|TRBJ2-2|TRBV9|-
TGTGCCAGCAATGCAGGGGCTAAAGCCACCGGGGAGCTGTTTTTT
CASNAGAKATGELFF
>-|TRBJ2-3|TRBV25-1|TRBD2
TGTGCCAGCAGTGAATGTGATGAGCGGGAGGACACAGATACGCAGTATTTT
CASSECDEREDTDTQYF
>-|TRBJ2-1|TRBV5-6|TRBD2
TGTGCCAGCAGCCCTAGCGGGAGGGCCGCGAATGAGCAGTTCTTC
CASSPSGRAANEQFF
>-|TRBJ1-5|TRBV3-1/TRBV3-2|TRBD1
TGTGCCAGCAGCCACGACAGGGGGTGCAATCAGCCCCAGCATTTT
CASSHDRGCNQPQHF
>-|TRBJ1-1|TRBV4-1|-
TGCGCCAGCAGCCAAGAGGGGGGAACTGAAGCTTTCTTT
CASSQEGGTEAFF
>-|TRBJ1-4|TRBV12-3/TRBV12-4|-
TGTGCCAGCAGGGCCGCACAGGGATTAGTGTTTTTT
CASRAAQGLVFF
>-|TRBJ2-7|TRBV24-1|-
TGTGCCACCAGTGATCGGAGCGGGTCCTACGAGCAGTACTTC
CATSDRSGSYEQYF
>-|TRBJ2-1|TRBV30|TRBD2
TGTGCCTGGAGTCGCGGGAGTTACAATGAGCAGTTCTTC
CAWSRGSYNEQFF
>-|TRBJ1-4|TRBV10-3|TRBD1
TGTGCCATCAGGACCGGGACAGGGGGAGGGAATGAAAAACTGTTTTTT
CAIRTGTGGGNEKLFF
>-|TRBJ2-1|TRBV19|TRBD2
TGTGCCACCTCGGGACTAGCGGGAGTGAAGGAGCAGTTCTTC
CATSGLAGVKEQFF
>-|TRBJ2-1|TRBV7-3|-
TGTGCCAGCAGCCCACAGGCTAGCGAAGGCAATGAGCAGTTCTTC
CASSPQASEGNEQFF
>-|TRBJ2-5|TRBV19|TRBD2
TGTGCCAGTAGTAAGGCCCTTAGCGGGGCCCAAGAGACCCAGTACTTC
CASSKALSGAQETQYF
>few|TRBJ1-4|TRBV6-5|TRBD1
TGTGCCAGCAGTCTGAGAGGGGGCAGTGAAAAACTGTTTTTT
CASSLRGGSEKLFF